This is a list of T cell receptor beta chains from one sample in a study of shared clonotypes between healthy human individuals. Assay: immunoSEQ multiplex PCR; the TCRdb copy retains only in-frame clones and omits some. The table has 700,000 or so clones, 55% to 75% seen once. Input material: memory CD4+ T cells sorted from blood. The receptors derive from a woman in her twenties or thirties in good health. CDR3s include the opening cysteine and the closing phenylalanine or tryptophan.

v_gene	j_gene	CDR3aa
TRBV2	TRBJ2-6	CASRTRTSGVSGANVLTF
TRBV15	TRBJ1-2	CATSRDRNGYTF
TRBV9	TRBJ2-1	CASSGGTAPYNEQFF
TRBV29-1	TRBJ2-1	CSVEDSSGSEQFF
TRBV10-1	TRBJ2-1	CASSESGPPYNEQFF
TRBV6-4	TRBJ2-1	CASREQGATSNEQFF
TRBV14	TRBJ2-2	CASSPLNTGELFF
TRBV27	TRBJ2-7	CASSPHRHSYEQYF
TRBV7-2	TRBJ2-7	CASSRGEPYEQYF
TRBV6-1	TRBJ1-2	CASGPLNARRYGYTF
TRBV6-1	TRBJ1-3	CASSPGQISGNTIYF
TRBV28	TRBJ1-2	CASSPERPRSPNYGYTF
TRBV6-6	TRBJ2-7	CASSSVGGSLLEQYF
TRBV27	TRBJ1-5	CASSLAGWQPQHF
TRBV5-1	TRBJ1-5	CASSPGQGGFSNQPQHF
TRBV27	TRBJ2-1	CASSSWTGPYNEQFF
TRBV4-1	TRBJ2-7	CASSQYPTAQSSYEQYF
TRBV30	TRBJ2-2	CAWNGATGELFF
TRBV7-6	TRBJ2-1	CASSLSGSSYNEQFF
TRBV11-3	TRBJ2-1	CASSLAGGYNEQFF
TRBV25-1	TRBJ2-7	CASSERTPYEQYF
TRBV5-1	TRBJ2-3	CASSLAGTPGGDTQYF
TRBV2	TRBJ2-7	CATSRDRSYEQYF
TRBV7-6	TRBJ2-2	CASSFTSGELFF
TRBV6-5	TRBJ1-2	CASSNRGGYGYTF
TRBV6-1	TRBJ1-1	CASSVGRAGEAFF
TRBV19	TRBJ2-3	CASSTLSGSAIDTQYF
TRBV6-1	TRBJ2-7	CASSGAYEQYF
TRBV14	TRBJ2-7	CASSQDGWGYEQYF
TRBV6-4	TRBJ2-1	CASSSTSGSSNEQFF
TRBV28	TRBJ1-6	CASRIAKGQNSPLHF
TRBV4-2	TRBJ2-2	CASSQVGASKTGELFF
TRBV5-6	TRBJ2-7	CASSLGGPEQYF
TRBV27	TRBJ2-7	CASSTAGTALYEQYF
TRBV28	TRBJ2-7	CASSGGYEQYF
TRBV2	TRBJ2-3	CASSRLGSTSADTQYF
TRBV7-3	TRBJ2-1	CASSFQGSTSYNEQFF
TRBV7-9	TRBJ2-3	CASHLVTDTQYF
TRBV4-2	TRBJ1-2	CASSQDLDAAGYYGYTF
TRBV2	TRBJ2-7	CASKGAVGYEQYF
TRBV6-5	TRBJ1-2	CASSRTQADYGYTF
TRBV28	TRBJ1-4	CASSPSGQGGDEKLFF
TRBV13	TRBJ2-3	CASSPTAYSTDTQYF
TRBV6-5	TRBJ1-2	CASSPHRDRVDGYTF
TRBV6-1	TRBJ2-3	CASSVTRTDTQYF
TRBV28	TRBJ2-7	CASRVGGRSYEQYF
TRBV29-1	TRBJ1-2	CSAPGRGNYGYTF
TRBV30	TRBJ1-5	CAWSVSEYQPQHF
TRBV7-9	TRBJ2-7	CASSLGAGLLSSYEQYF
TRBV5-6	TRBJ2-6	CASSLTGSGANVLTF
TRBV6-5	TRBJ2-2	CASKVRRNTGELFF
TRBV6-1	TRBJ1-5	CASSEWVDSNQPQHF
TRBV2	TRBJ2-7	CASSVAYEQYF
TRBV28	TRBJ1-4	CASSSPRGRFDEKLFF